This TCR beta chain was captured by sequencing in a study of vaccination and CD4 T cells after COVID-19. About the study: Control cultures received a CEFX pool, an HIV-1 Nef pool, or no peptide. General study results and limits: It was found that, in convalescent patients, 304 of 307 vaccine-specific clones were spike mono-reactive.

Oncomine TCR Beta short-read sequencing was applied to DNA from cultured CD4+ T cells. MiXCR was run by TCRdb on the PCR reads, yielding one entry per CDR3 protein. The sample shows roughly 13,000 distinct CDR3 sequences, 43% of them seen only once. With respect to this clonotype: The antigen remains undetermined.

Germline-derived CDR1 and CDR2 are SEHNR and FQNEAQ (reference sequence). The CDR3 has 14 residues. V lost 5 bases, J lost 14 bases, and 9 bases stayed unmatched. Noted treatment: approximately 9-day PBMC culture with coronavirus spike peptide pools or control peptides (ViraFEST assay). IL-2 at roughly 9.2 IU/ml and peptide pools at 9 to 10 ug/ml were added to PBMCs cultured at 1.5 million to 2 million per well. The receptor was isolated from a human donor with COVID-19. This chain uses TRBV7-9 with TRBJ1-6; 10 nucleotides line up with TRBD1. Specimen: cultured CD4+ T cells from blood. Here the CDR3 DNA reads TGTGCCAGCAGCCGAGACAGGGGGCTGTCGACCCTCCACTTT. Translating it yields CASSRDRGLSTLHF.